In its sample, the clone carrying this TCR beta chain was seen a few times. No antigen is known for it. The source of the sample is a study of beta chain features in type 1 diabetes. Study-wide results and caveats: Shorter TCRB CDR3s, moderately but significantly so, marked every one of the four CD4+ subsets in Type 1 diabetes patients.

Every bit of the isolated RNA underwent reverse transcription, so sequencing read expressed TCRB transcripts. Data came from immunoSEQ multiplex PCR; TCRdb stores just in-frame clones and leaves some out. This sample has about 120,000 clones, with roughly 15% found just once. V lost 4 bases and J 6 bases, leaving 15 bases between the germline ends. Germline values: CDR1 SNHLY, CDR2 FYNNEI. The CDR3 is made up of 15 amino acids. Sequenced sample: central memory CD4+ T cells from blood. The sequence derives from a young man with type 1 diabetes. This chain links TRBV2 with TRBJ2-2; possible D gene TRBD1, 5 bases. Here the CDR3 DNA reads TGTGCCAGCAGTGTGGGGCAGGCCTACGCCGGGGAGCTGTTTTTT. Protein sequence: CASSVGQAYAGELFF.